This T cell receptor beta chain was sequenced during a study of T cell responses to AZD1222 COVID-19 vaccine. Study findings and constraints: The CD4 TCRs associated with vaccination extended across spike and predominated at 160-218 and 743-854. Once two AZD1222 doses were given, Spike-specific TCR breadth and depth went up. Females made up more of the donors, who were largely white British, and clonal diversity may have come out too low.

V lost 0 bases, J lost 4 bases, and 10 bases lay in between. The CDR3 has 16 residues. Germline V gene lookup returns CDR1 LNHDA and CDR2 SQIVND (reference sequence). Generated by immunoSEQ multiplex PCR, the TCRdb table keeps only in-frame clones and is missing some. This sample has 100,000 to 150,000 clones, with roughly 90% found just once. With respect to this clone: As yet, its antigen is unknown.

The sample here was peripheral blood, taken on day 0 of AZD1222 vaccination. This clonotype originated in an adult in good health. The chain recombines TRBV19 with TRBJ2-6; D call uncertain. CDR3 DNA sequence: TGTGCCAGTAGTATAGATCAAGTTTCCGGGGCCAACGTCCTGACTTTC. Translating gives CASSIDQVSGANVLTF.